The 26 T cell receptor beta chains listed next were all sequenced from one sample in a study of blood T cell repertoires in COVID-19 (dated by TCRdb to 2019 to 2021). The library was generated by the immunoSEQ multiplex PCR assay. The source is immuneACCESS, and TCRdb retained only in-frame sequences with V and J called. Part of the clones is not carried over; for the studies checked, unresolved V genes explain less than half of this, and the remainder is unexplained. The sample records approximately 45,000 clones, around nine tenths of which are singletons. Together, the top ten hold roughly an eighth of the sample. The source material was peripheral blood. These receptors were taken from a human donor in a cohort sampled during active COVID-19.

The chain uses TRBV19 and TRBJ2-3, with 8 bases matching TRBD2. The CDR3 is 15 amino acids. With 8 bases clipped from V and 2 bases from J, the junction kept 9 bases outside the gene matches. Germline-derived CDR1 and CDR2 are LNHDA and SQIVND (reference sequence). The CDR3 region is CASGRRGATTDTQYF. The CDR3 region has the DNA TGTGCCAGTGGGCGGCGGGGGGCTACCACAGATACGCAGTATTTT. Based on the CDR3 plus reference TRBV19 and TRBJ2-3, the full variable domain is DGGITQSPKYLFRKEGQNVTLSCEQNLNHDAMYWYRQDPGQGLRLIYYSQIVNDFQKGDIAEGYSVSREKKESFPLTVTSAQKNPTAFYLCASGRRGATTDTQYFGPGTRLTVL.

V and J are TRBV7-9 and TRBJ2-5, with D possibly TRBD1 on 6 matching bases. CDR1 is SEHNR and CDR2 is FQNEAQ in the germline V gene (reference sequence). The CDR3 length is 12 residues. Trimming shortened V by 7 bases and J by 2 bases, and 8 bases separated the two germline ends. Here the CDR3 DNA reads TGTGCCAGCAAGACAGGACAAGAGACCCAGTACTTC. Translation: CASKTGQETQYF.

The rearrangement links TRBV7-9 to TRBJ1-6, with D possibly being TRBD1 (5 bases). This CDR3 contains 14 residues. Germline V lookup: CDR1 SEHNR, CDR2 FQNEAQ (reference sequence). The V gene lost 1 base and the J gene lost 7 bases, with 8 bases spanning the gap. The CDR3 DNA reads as TGTGCCAGCAGCTTAGGACAGAAGAATTCACCCCTCCACTTT. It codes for CASSLGQKNSPLHF.

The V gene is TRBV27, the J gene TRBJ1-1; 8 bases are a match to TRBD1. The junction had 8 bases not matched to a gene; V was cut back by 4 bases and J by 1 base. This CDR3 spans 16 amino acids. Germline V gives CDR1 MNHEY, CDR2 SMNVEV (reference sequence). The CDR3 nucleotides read TGTGCCAGCAGTTATACCCCCGGGACAGGGAACACTGAAGCTTTCTTT. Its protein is CASSYTPGTGNTEAFF.

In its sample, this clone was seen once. The CDR3 nucleotides read TGTGCCAGCTCACCGGCTCTGGGGGGGGGCATGAAGACCCAGTACTTC. Residues: CASSPALGGGMKTQYF. This rearrangement joins TRBV18 to TRBJ2-5; D is possibly TRBD2 (7 bases). The V gene's germline CDR1 is KGHSH and CDR2 LQKENI. The CDR3 contains 16 residues. Trimming took off 3 bases at V and 6 bases at J, with 20 bases between the two ends.

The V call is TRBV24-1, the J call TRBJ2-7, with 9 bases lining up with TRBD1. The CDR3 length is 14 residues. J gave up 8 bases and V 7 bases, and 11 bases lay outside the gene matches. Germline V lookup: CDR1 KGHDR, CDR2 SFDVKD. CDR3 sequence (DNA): TGTGCCACCAGAGGACCGGGACAGGGAAGCAAGCAGTACTTC. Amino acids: CATRGPGQGSKQYF.

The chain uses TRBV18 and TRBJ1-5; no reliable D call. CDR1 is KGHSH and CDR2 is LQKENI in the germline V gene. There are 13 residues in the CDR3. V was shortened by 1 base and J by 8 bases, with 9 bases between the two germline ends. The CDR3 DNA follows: TGTGCCAGCTCACCACGCCATTTAGAGCCCCAGCATTTT. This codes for CASSPRHLEPQHF.

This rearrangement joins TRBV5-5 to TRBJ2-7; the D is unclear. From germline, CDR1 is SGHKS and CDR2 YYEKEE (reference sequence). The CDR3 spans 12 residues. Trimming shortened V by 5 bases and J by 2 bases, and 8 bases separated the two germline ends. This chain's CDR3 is CASRTGAYEQYF. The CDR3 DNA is TGTGCCAGCAGGACCGGAGCCTACGAGCAGTACTTC.

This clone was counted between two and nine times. CDR3: CASSPDRNYGYTF. The CDR3 DNA follows: TGTGCCAGCTCACCGGACAGGAACTATGGCTACACCTTC. J is TRBJ1-2 and V is TRBV18; 7 positions match TRBD1. CDR3 size: 13 residues. The germline gives CDR1 KGHSH, CDR2 LQKENI. J lost 2 bases, V lost 3 bases, and 0 bases had no gene match.

The CDR3 nucleotides read TGTGCCAGCAGTTTGGAGGGGGCTCGGTATCAGCCCCAGCATTTT. It codes for CASSLEGARYQPQHF. This chain uses TRBV27 with TRBJ1-5; 7 positions agree with TRBD1. From germline, CDR1 is MNHEY and CDR2 SMNVEV (reference sequence). This CDR3 comprises 15 residues. V shed 3 bases, J shed 5 bases, and the junction held 7 bases outside the gene matches.

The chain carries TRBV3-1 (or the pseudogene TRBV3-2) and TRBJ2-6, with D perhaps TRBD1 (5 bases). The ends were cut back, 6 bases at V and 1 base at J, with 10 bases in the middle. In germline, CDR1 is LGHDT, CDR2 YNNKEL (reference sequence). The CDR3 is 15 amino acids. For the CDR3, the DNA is TGTGCCAGCAGTCAAAGGGGTTCTGGGGCCAACGTCCTGACTTTC. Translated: CASSQRGSGANVLTF.

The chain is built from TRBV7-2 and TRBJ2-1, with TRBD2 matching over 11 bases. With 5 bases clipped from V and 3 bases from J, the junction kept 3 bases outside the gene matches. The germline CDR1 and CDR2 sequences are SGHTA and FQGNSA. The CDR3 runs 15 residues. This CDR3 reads CASSPGTSGYNEQFF. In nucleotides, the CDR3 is TGTGCCAGCAGCCCCGGGACTAGCGGCTACAATGAGCAGTTCTTC.

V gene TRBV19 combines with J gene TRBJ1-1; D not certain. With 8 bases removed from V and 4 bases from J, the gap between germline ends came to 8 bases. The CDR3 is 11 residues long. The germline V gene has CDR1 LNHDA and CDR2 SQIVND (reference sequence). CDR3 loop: CASSAGTEAFF. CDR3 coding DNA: TGTGCCAGTTCCGCGGGCACTGAAGCTTTCTTT.

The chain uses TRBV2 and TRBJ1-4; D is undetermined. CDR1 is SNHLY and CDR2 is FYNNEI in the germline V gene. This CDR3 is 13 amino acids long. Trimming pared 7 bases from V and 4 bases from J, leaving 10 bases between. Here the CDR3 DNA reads TGTGCCAGCAATCCCCAGCGTAATGAAAAACTGTTTTTT. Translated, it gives CASNPQRNEKLFF.

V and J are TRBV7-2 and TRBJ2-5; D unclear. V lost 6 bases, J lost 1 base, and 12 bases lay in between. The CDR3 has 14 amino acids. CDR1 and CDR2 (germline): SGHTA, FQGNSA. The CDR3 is CASSGFGGQETQYF. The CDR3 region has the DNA TGTGCCAGCAGTGGGTTTGGCGGCCAAGAGACCCAGTACTTC.

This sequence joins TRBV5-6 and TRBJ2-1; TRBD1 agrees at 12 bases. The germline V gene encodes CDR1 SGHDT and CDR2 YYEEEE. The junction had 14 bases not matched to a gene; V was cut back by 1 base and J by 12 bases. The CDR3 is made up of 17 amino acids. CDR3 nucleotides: TGTGCCAGCAGCTTGCATCTAGGGACAGGGGGCGGGGTTGGGCAGTTCTTC. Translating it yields CASSLHLGTGGGVGQFF.

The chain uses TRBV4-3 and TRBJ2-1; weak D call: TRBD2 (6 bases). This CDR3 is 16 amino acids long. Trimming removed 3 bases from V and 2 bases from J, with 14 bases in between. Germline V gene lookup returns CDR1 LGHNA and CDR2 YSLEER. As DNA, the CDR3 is TGCGCCAGCAGCCAGGAAGGGCGGGGAACCTACAATGAGCAGTTCTTC. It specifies CASSQEGRGTYNEQFF.

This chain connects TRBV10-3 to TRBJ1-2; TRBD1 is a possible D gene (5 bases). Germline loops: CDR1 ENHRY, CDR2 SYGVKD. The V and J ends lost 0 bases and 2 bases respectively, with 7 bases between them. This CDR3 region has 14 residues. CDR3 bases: TGTGCCATCAGTGAGTCGACAGCGAACTATGGCTACACCTTC. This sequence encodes CAISESTANYGYTF.

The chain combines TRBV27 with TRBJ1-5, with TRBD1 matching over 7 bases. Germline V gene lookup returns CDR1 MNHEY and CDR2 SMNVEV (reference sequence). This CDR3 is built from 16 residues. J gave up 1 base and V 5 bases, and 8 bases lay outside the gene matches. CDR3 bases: TGTGCCAGCAGTCCCCTCCCGACAGGGAGCAATCAGCCCCAGCATTTT. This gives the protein CASSPLPTGSNQPQHF.

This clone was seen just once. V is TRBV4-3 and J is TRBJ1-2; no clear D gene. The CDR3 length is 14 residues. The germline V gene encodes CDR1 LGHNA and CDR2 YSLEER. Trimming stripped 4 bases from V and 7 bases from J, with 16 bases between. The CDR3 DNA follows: TGCGCCAGCAGCCGAACGGGCGGGGAGGCTGGCTACACCTTC. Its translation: CASSRTGGEAGYTF.

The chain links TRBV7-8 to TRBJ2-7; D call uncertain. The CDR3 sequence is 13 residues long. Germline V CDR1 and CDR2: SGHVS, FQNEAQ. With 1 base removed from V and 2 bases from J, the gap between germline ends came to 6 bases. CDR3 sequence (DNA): TGTGCCAGCAGCTTAGGTCTTGCCTACGAGCAGTACTTC. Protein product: CASSLGLAYEQYF.

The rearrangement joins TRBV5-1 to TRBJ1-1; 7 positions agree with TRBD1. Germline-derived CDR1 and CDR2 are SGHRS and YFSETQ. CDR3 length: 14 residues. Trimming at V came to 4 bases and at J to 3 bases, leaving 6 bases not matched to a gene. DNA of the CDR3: TGCGCCAGCAGCCGCAACACAGGGGACACTGAAGCTTTCTTT. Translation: CASSRNTGDTEAFF.

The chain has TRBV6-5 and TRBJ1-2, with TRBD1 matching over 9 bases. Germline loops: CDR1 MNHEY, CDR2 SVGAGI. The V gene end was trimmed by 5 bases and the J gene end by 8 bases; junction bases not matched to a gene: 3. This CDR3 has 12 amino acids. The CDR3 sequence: CASSRQGGGYTF. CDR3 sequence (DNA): TGTGCCAGCAGTAGACAGGGGGGCGGCTACACCTTC.

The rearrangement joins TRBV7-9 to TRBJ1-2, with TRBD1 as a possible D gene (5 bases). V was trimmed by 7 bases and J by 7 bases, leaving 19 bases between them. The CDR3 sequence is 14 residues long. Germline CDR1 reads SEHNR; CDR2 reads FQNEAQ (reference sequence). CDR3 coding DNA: TGTGCCAGCACCAAGGGGAAGGGGCAGGCTGGCTACACCTTC. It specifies CASTKGKGQAGYTF.

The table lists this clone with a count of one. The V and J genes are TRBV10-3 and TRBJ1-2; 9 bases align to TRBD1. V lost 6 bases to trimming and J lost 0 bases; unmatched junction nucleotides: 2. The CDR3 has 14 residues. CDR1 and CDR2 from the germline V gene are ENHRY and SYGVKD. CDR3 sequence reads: CAISGTGTNYGYTF. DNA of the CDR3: TGTGCCATCAGCGGGACAGGGACTAACTATGGCTACACCTTC.

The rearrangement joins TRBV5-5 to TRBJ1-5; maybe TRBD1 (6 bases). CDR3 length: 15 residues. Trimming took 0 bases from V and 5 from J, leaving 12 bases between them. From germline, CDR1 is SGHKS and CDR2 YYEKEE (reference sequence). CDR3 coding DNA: TGTGCCAGCAGCTTGGTGGCAGGGGCCCATCAGCCCCAGCATTTT. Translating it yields CASSLVAGAHQPQHF.